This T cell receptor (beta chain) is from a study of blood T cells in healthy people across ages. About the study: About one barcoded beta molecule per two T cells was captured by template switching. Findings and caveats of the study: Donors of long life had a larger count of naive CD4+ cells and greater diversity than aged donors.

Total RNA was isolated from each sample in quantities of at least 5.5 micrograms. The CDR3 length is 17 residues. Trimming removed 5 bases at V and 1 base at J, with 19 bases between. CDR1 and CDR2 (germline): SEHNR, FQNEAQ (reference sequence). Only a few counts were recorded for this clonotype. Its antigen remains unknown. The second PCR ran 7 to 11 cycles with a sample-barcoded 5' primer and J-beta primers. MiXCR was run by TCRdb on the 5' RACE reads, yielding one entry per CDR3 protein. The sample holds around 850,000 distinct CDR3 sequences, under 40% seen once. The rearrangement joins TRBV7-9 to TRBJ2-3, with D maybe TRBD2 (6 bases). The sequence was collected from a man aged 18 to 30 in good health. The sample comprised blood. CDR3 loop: CASSLAWGGGGTDTQYF. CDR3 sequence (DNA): TGTGCCAGCAGCCTGGCCTGGGGAGGCGGTGGCACAGATACGCAGTATTTT.